Here is one T cell receptor (beta chain) with its context. Its matching antigen is unknown. Assay used: immunoSEQ multiplex PCR; TCRdb lists only in-frame clones, some missing. The repertoire holds about 220,000 clones, with around 80% as singletons. This sample is part of a study of cytomegalovirus exposure and HLA in healthy donors. The overall study: The approximately 120 validation repertoires and the roughly 700 first-cohort repertoires shared a platform, a later analysis reported. Whole-study findings and limits: Investigators reported around 150 TCR beta chains as tied to cytomegalovirus.

Sequencing used PBMCs. The clonotype was recovered from a woman aged 25 to 39 in good health and CMV-seropositive.

CDR3 DNA sequence: TGTGCCTGGAGTGAGCAGGGATTCAACGAGCAGTACTTC. It is translated as CAWSEQGFNEQYF. The chain has TRBV30 and TRBJ2-7; D perhaps matches TRBD1 (5 bases). V dropped 1 base and J dropped 5 bases, with 12 bases sitting between them. This CDR3 contains 13 residues. Per the germline V gene, CDR1 is GTSNPN and CDR2 is SVGIG (reference sequence).